The 25 T cell receptor beta chains below all came from one sample that was sequenced in a study of OX40 agonist ivuxolimab in advanced cancers. Generated by immunoSEQ multiplex PCR, the TCRdb table keeps only in-frame clones and is missing some. The sample lists tens of thousands of clones; approximately 80% were seen once. The sequences come from CD4+ or CD8+ T cells sorted from blood, collected in a trial of the OX40 agonist ivuxolimab. These TCRs come from an adult with an advanced solid tumor such as melanoma, head and neck, liver or kidney cancer.

The CDR3 sequence: CASSQGWGPGNTIYF. In nucleotides, the CDR3 is TGCGCCAGCAGCCAGGGGTGGGGGCCTGGAAACACCATATATTTT. The rearrangement uses TRBV4-1 and TRBJ1-3, with D possibly TRBD1 on 6 matching bases. Trimming stripped 3 bases from V and 2 bases from J, with 11 bases between. The CDR3 length is 15 residues. The germline V gene has CDR1 MGHRA and CDR2 YSYEKL.

V is TRBV6-5 and J is TRBJ1-5, with D possibly being TRBD1 (5 bases). Trimming took 4 bases from V and 3 from J, leaving 10 bases between them. The CDR3 spans 14 residues. Germline V gene lookup returns CDR1 MNHEY and CDR2 SVGAGI. The CDR3 reads CASSSGLDNQPQHF. CDR3 nucleotide sequence: TGTGCCAGCAGTTCAGGGTTGGACAATCAGCCCCAGCATTTT.

The chain links TRBV6-5 to TRBJ2-2; no clear D. Deletions cut 5 bases from V and 0 bases from J, with 10 bases between. Germline V gene lookup returns CDR1 MNHEY and CDR2 SVGAGI. This CDR3 spans 15 amino acids. Here the CDR3 DNA reads TGTGCCAGCAGTCCCGATATAACGAACACCGGGGAGCTGTTTTTT. Encoded protein: CASSPDITNTGELFF.

This CDR3 is CASSVTGSTEAFF. The DNA of the CDR3 is TGTGCCAGCAGCGTAACAGGGAGCACTGAAGCTTTCTTT. The chain joins TRBV9 to TRBJ1-1; weak D call: TRBD1 (6 bases). Germline V gene lookup returns CDR1 SGDLS and CDR2 YYNGEE. The CDR3 spans 13 residues. The V end was cut by 1 base, the J end by 4 bases, with 8 bases between.

The chain recombines TRBV9 with TRBJ2-3, with 14 bases lining up with TRBD2. CDR1 is SGDLS, CDR2 YYNGEE, per germline. J gave up 4 bases and V 4 bases, and 14 bases lay outside the gene matches. The CDR3 extends over 19 amino acids. The CDR3: CASSRARGTSGSFADTQYF. Written as DNA, the CDR3 is TGTGCCAGCAGCCGCGCCCGAGGGACTAGCGGGAGTTTTGCAGATACGCAGTATTTT.

The chain is built from TRBV6-5 and TRBJ2-7; TRBD1 might be the D (5 bases). The germline V gene encodes CDR1 MNHEY and CDR2 SVGAGI. V was cut by 0 bases and J by 3 bases, with 12 bases left in between. The CDR3 loop spans 15 amino acids. For the CDR3, the DNA is TGTGCCAGCAGTTACTCCGGACAAATGAACTACGAGCAGTACTTC. It is translated as CASSYSGQMNYEQYF.

This clone was seen only once. The chain has TRBV18 and TRBJ2-3, with unresolved D. The CDR3 length is 13 residues. Trimming left V 6 bases short and J 0 bases short, with 7 bases between. In germline, CDR1 is KGHSH, CDR2 LQKENI. This CDR3 is CASSSTSTDTQYF. CDR3 nucleotides: TGTGCCAGCTCTTCAACTAGCACAGATACGCAGTATTTT.

This clone was detected only a few times. The chain joins TRBV27 to TRBJ1-1; 7 bases fit TRBD1. The junction had 10 bases not matched to a gene; V was cut back by 7 bases and J by 2 bases. The CDR3 sequence is 15 residues long. Germline CDR1 is MNHEY and CDR2 is SMNVEV (reference sequence). CDR3 loop: CASKIAGGLNTEAFF. DNA of the CDR3: TGTGCCAGCAAAATCGCAGGGGGTCTAAACACTGAAGCTTTCTTT.

CDR3 sequence: CASSQEGTGETQYF. The DNA of the CDR3 is TGCGCCAGCAGCCAAGAAGGGACGGGGGAGACCCAGTACTTC. The chain links TRBV4-1 to TRBJ2-5; tentatively, D is TRBD1 or TRBD2 (5 bases each). V dropped 0 bases and J dropped 5 bases, with 10 bases sitting between them. Germline V CDR1 and CDR2: MGHRA, YSYEKL. This CDR3 has 14 residues.

V gene TRBV13 combines with J gene TRBJ2-3, with 12 bases lining up with TRBD2. With 0 bases clipped from V and 3 bases from J, the junction kept 1 base outside the gene matches. The CDR3 covers 16 residues. Germline CDR1 PRHDT, CDR2 FYEKMQ (reference sequence). CDR3 protein: CASSLGGTSGTDTQYF. In DNA form, the CDR3 reads TGTGCCAGCAGCTTAGGAGGGACTAGCGGGACAGATACGCAGTATTTT.

V is TRBV7-8 and J is TRBJ2-5; either TRBD1 or TRBD2 may fit D (6 bases each). The germline V and J ends were trimmed by 4 bases and 5 bases, with 17 bases remaining between them. The CDR3 contains 15 residues. Germline values: CDR1 SGHVS, CDR2 FQNEAQ. CDR3 amino acids: CASSSEGGPGETQYF. The CDR3 DNA sequence: TGTGCCAGCAGCTCAGAGGGGGGCCCAGGGGAGACCCAGTACTTC. The full variable domain, rest sourced from reference TRBV7-8 and TRBJ2-5, is GAGVSQSPRYKVAKRGQDVALRCDPISGHVSLFWYQQALGQGPEFLTYFQNEAQLDKSGLPSDRFFAERPEGSVSTLKIQRTQQEDSAVYLCASSSEGGPGETQYFGPGTRLLVL.

This clone was picked up a small number of times. The V call is TRBV6-5, the J call TRBJ1-1; TRBD1 is a possible D gene (5 bases). Germline loops: CDR1 MNHEY, CDR2 SVGAGI. Trimming removed 6 bases at V and 5 bases at J, with 19 bases between. The CDR3 extends over 15 amino acids. The DNA of the CDR3 is TGTGCCAGCAGCACAAACGGGGGGGAAGGGACTGAAGCTTTCTTT. This encodes CASSTNGGEGTEAFF.

J is TRBJ2-1 and V is TRBV19; D ambiguous. This CDR3 spans 15 amino acids. CDR1 LNHDA and CDR2 SQIVND come from the germline V gene (reference sequence). V lost 3 bases and J 2 bases, leaving 11 bases between the germline ends. This CDR3 is CASSISRLTYNEQFF. The CDR3 DNA is TGTGCCAGTAGTATCTCGAGGCTTACCTACAATGAGCAGTTCTTC. The full variable domain, completed using reference TRBV19 and TRBJ2-1, is DGGITQSPKYLFRKEGQNVTLSCEQNLNHDAMYWYRQDPGQGLRLIYYSQIVNDFQKGDIAEGYSVSREKKESFPLTVTSAQKNPTAFYLCASSISRLTYNEQFFGPGTRLTVL.

This chain uses TRBV27 with TRBJ2-4; D could derive from TRBD1 or TRBD2 (5 bases each). Germline lookup yields CDR1 MNHEY and CDR2 SMNVEV (reference sequence). CDR3 length equals 16 residues. V lost 6 bases and J lost 8, with 23 bases in between. CDR3 in DNA: TGTGCCAGCAGCTCTGTCTCAACCGGGACGATAGACATTCAGTACTTC. Its protein is CASSSVSTGTIDIQYF.

The gene calls are TRBV7-9 and TRBJ2-1; D is perhaps TRBD2 (6 bases). V was cut by 2 bases and J by 9 bases, with 11 bases left in between. Per the germline V gene, CDR1 is SEHNR and CDR2 is FQNEAQ (reference sequence). This CDR3 comprises 13 residues. The CDR3 is CASSLRETSEQFF. CDR3 bases: TGTGCCAGCAGCTTACGGGAGACAAGTGAGCAGTTCTTC.

The rearrangement uses TRBV30 and TRBJ2-2; D remains unclear. V lost 2 bases, J lost 6 bases, and 10 bases lay in between. Germline CDR1 GTSNPN, CDR2 SVGIG (reference sequence). CDR3 size: 13 residues. In nucleotides, the CDR3 is TGTGCCTGGAGTCCCCTCGGTCCCGGGGAGCTGTTTTTT. Its protein is CAWSPLGPGELFF.

This clone turned up a few times. The V call is TRBV6-1, the J call TRBJ1-5; 7 bases line up with TRBD1. V shed 4 bases and J 11 bases; nucleotides not matched to a gene: 14. CDR3 length: 15 residues. CDR1 MNHNS and CDR2 SASEGT come from the germline V gene. The CDR3 protein is CASSGETGMVEAQHF. The CDR3 DNA reads TGTGCCAGCAGTGGGGAGACAGGGATGGTTGAGGCCCAGCATTTT.

The chain employs TRBV28 and TRBJ2-3, with a possible D match to TRBD2 (6 bases). The CDR3 consists of 12 residues. V shed 5 bases and J shed 5 bases, with 8 bases lying between them. Germline V gives CDR1 MDHEN, CDR2 SYDVKM. The CDR3 loop is CASSGTLDTQYF. CDR3 coding DNA: TGTGCCAGCAGTGGGACTCTAGATACGCAGTATTTT.

In this sample, this clone turned up once. The genes are TRBV14 and TRBJ1-6; D remains unclear. CDR3 size: 15 residues. Between the trimmed V and J ends, which lost 5 bases and 0 bases, there was a span of 8 bases. Germline CDR1 reads SGHDN; CDR2 reads FVKESK. The CDR3 nucleotides read TGTGCCAGCAGCGTGGAGAGCTCCTATAATTCACCCCTCCACTTT. Its protein is CASSVESSYNSPLHF. The variable domain in full, with the rest retrieved from reference TRBV14 and TRBJ1-6, is EAGVTQFPSHSVIEKGQTVTLRCDPISGHDNLYWYRRVMGKEIKFLLHFVKESKQDESGMPNNRFLAERTGGTYSTLKVQPAELEDSGVYFCASSVESSYNSPLHFGNGTRLTVT.

Comments on this clone: One junction end does not reproduce the germline sequence, and a read error may be involved. This chain links TRBV29-1 with TRBJ1-1; D is ambiguous. Germline V gene lookup returns CDR1 SQVTM and CDR2 ANQGSEA. CDR3 length equals 12 residues. The CDR3 DNA reads TGCAGCGTTCCCCGCGGTAACACTGGAGCTTTCTTT. Translating gives CSVPRGNTGAFF.

The J gene is TRBJ2-3, the V gene TRBV7-6, with 7 bases lining up with TRBD1. The V gene end was trimmed by 3 bases and the J gene end by 4 bases; junction bases not matched to a gene: 7. The CDR3 consists of 15 residues. In germline, CDR1 is SGHVS, CDR2 FNYEAQ. CDR3 nucleotides: TGTGCCAGCAGCTTTGGAATAGGGGGCGCAGATACGCAGTATTTT. Protein sequence: CASSFGIGGADTQYF.

The chain is built from TRBV27 and TRBJ1-4, with D maybe TRBD1 (6 bases). V was shortened by 6 bases and J by 4 bases, with 21 bases between the two germline ends. The length of the CDR3 is 17 residues. The V gene's germline CDR1 is MNHEY and CDR2 SMNVEV (reference sequence). Here the CDR3 reads CASSPRGLSTGNEKLFF. In DNA, the CDR3 is TGTGCCAGCAGCCCCAGGGGCTTATCAACTGGTAATGAAAAACTGTTTTTT.

The chain carries TRBV6-1 and TRBJ2-3; perhaps TRBD2 as D (7 bases). V gave up 4 bases and J gave up 6 bases, with 23 bases separating them. The CDR3 sequence is 17 residues long. Germline values: CDR1 MNHNS, CDR2 SASEGT. The CDR3 DNA is TGTGCCAGCAGTGGGGTAGCTGGGGGGGGGCTGCCCGATACGCAGTATTTT. Amino acid sequence: CASSGVAGGGLPDTQYF.

This chain uses TRBV6-1 with TRBJ1-6; D gene uncertain. V was pared by 3 bases and J by 9 bases, with 12 bases between. Germline V lookup: CDR1 MNHNS, CDR2 SASEGT. The CDR3 has 14 amino acids. The CDR3 region has the DNA TGTGCCAGCAGTGATGCCCTCTGGGGTTCACCCCTCCACTTT. Residues: CASSDALWGSPLHF.

This clone was counted only a few times. The J gene is TRBJ2-7, the V gene TRBV7-8; D unresolved. Trimming took 7 bases from V and 3 from J, leaving 7 bases between them. Germline CDR1 SGHVS, CDR2 FQNEAQ. CDR3 size: 11 residues. In nucleotides, the CDR3 is TGTGCCAGCACCGCCCACTACGAGCAGTACTTC. Protein product: CASTAHYEQYF.